The T cell receptor (beta chain) under discussion was sequenced for a study of blood T cell repertoires in COVID-19. Study-wide background: Collection of acute and convalescent COVID-19 samples took place in the United States, Italy and Spain. PBMCs, B-cell-depleted T cells, or T cells provided the cDNA or gDNA that made up the material.

This CDR3 comprises 17 residues. Using immunoSEQ multiplex PCR, the repertoire was profiled, and TCRdb retains in-frame clones only, with some absent. This table holds 200,000 or so clones, approximately 82% found once. Sequencing used peripheral blood. The clonotype originates from a human donor with acute or convalescent COVID-19. The donor label of this sample is uncertain. The chain uses TRBV12-2 and TRBJ1-5. TRBV12-2 is an annotated pseudogene. This chain's CDR3 is CASRPLGGKWDNQPQHF. CDR3 DNA: TGTGCAAGTCGCCCACTTGGGGGGAAATGGGACAATCAGCCCCAGCATTTT.